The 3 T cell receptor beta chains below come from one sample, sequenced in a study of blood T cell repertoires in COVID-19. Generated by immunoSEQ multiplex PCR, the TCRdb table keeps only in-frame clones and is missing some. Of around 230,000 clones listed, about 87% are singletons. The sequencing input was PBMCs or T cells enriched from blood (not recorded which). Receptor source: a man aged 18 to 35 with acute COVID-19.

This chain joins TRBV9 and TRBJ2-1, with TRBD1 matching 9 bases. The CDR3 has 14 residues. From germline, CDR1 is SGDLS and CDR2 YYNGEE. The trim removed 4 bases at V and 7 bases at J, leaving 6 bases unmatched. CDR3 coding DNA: TGTGCCAGCAGCCTAACAGGGGGCATTAATGAGCAGTTCTTC. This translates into CASSLTGGINEQFF. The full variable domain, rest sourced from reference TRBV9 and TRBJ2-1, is DSGVTQTPKHLITATGQRVTLRCSPRSGDLSVYWYQQSLDQGLQFLIQYYNGEERAKGNILERFSAQQFPDLHSELNLSSLELGDSALYFCASSLTGGINEQFFGPGTRLTVL.

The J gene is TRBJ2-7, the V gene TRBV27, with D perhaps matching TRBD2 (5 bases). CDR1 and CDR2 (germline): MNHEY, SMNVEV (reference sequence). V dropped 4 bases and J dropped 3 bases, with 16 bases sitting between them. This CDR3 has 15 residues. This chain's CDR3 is CASSWSSGSFYEQYF. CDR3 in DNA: TGTGCCAGCAGTTGGTCGTCGGGGTCCTTCTACGAGCAGTACTTC.

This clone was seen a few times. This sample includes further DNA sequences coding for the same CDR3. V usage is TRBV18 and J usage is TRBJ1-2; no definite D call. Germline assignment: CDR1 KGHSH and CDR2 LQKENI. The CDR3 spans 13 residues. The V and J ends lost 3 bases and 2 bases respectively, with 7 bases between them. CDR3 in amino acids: CASSPEGNYGYTF. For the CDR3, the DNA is TGTGCCAGCTCACCCGAGGGAAACTATGGCTACACCTTC. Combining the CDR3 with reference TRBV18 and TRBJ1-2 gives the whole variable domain NAGVMQNPRHLVRRRGQEARLRCSPMKGHSHVYWYRQLPEEGLKFMVYLQKENIIDESGMPKERFSAEFPKEGPSILRIQQVVRGDSAAYFCASSPEGNYGYTFGSGTRLTVV.